The entry that follows covers one T cell receptor (beta chain) sequence. These data come from a study of CD8 T cells in Susac syndrome. It was with random hexamers that about 0.45 to 1 ug RNA was reverse transcribed. A multiplex approach, immunoSEQ multiplex PCR, amplified TCR beta CDR3 across 54 Vbeta and 13 Jbeta. Each CDR3 protein is one row after TCRdb ran MiXCR on the immunoSEQ multiplex PCR reads. Altogether around 270,000 distinct CDR3 sequences are present, about 91% being singletons, with the ten largest covering under 0.2%. The junction had 5 bases not matched to a gene; V was cut back by 1 base and J by 7 bases. The CDR3 is 15 amino acids. The V gene's germline CDR1 is SGHAT and CDR2 FQNNGV. The multiple sclerosis control group comprised treatment-naive patients with stable or active relapsing-remitting disease.

The sequenced sample was CD8+ T cells from PBMCs. The chain combines TRBV11-2 with TRBJ2-2; TRBD1 aligns across 8 bases. The TCR sequence derives from a human donor with multiple sclerosis. CDR3 region: CASSLVQGAVGELFF. As DNA, the CDR3 is TGTGCCAGCAGCTTAGTTCAGGGGGCGGTCGGGGAGCTGTTTTTT. The full variable domain, in which reference TRBV11-2 and TRBJ2-2 provide the parts outside the CDR3, is EAGVAQSPRYKIIEKRQSVAFWCNPISGHATLYWYQQILGQGPKLLIQFQNNGVVDDSQLPKDRFSAERLKGVDSTLKIQPAKLEDSAVYLCASSLVQGAVGELFFGEGSRLTVL.